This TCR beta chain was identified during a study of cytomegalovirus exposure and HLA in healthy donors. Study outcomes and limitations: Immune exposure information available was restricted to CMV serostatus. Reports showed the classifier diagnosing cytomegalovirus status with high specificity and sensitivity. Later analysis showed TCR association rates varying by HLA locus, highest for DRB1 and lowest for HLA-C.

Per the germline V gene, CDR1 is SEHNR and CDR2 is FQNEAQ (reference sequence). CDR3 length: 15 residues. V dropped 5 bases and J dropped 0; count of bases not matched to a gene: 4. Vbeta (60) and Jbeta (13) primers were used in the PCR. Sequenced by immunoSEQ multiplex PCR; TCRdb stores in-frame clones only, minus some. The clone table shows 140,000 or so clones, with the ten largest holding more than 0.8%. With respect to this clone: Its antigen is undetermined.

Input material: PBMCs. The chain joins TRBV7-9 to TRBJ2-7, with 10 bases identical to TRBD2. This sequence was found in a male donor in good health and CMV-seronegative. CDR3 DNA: TGTGCCAGCAGCCAACTAGCGGGGAGCTCCTACGAGCAGTACTTC. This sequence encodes CASSQLAGSSYEQYF.